This T cell receptor beta chain was identified in a study of T cell repertoires in cytomegalovirus infection. Study background: Public TCR beta signature analysis indicated the presence of both CMV infection and matching HLA type.

Germline loops: CDR1 SGHTA, CDR2 FQGNSA. Trimming pared 3 bases from V and 5 bases from J, leaving 17 bases between. The CDR3 runs 15 residues. This clonotype was seen only a few times. The antigen remains unidentified. General observations from the study: Summed frequency of public TCR beta families distinguished CMV carriers with the relevant HLA. Ex vivo, HLA-C-restricted CMV-specific TCR beta clonotypes prevailed over the rest of the response.

A single record per CDR3 protein comes from TCRdb applying MiXCR to the reads. This table has more than 150,000 distinct CDR3 sequences, about a sixth appearing once. V usage is TRBV7-2 and J usage is TRBJ2-7; a weak D match, TRBD2 (5 bases). Specimen: CD8+ T cells from PBMCs. This TCR was sampled from a human donor in good health (CMV status not recorded). Some clones in this sample may be carry-over from other donors' samples. Written as DNA, the CDR3 is TGTGCCAGCAGCTTTACTAGAGGGATTTTGGACGAGCAGTACTTC. Residues: CASSFTRGILDEQYF.